This TCR beta chain stems from a study of T cells in Graves' hyperthyroidism and ophthalmopathy. The ends were cut back, 5 bases at V and 5 bases at J, with 3 bases in the middle. CDR3 length equals 11 residues. This clonotype occurred many times. The CDR3 regions of TCR beta were amplified from RNA transcripts. First-round RT-PCR with HTBI primers amplified the TCR CDR3 region. TCRdb redid the calling of the multiplex PCR reads with MiXCR, one entry per CDR3 protein. The profile shows around 570,000 distinct CDR3 sequences, 15% to 20% of them singletons. This chain uses TRBV12-3 or TRBV12-4 with TRBJ2-2; no clear D. This clonotype was obtained from a man in his forties or fifties with Graves' ophthalmopathy. Sequences were obtained from blood. CDR3 sequence reads: CASSETGELFF. For the CDR3, the DNA is TGTGCCAGCAGTGAAACCGGGGAGCTGTTTTTT.